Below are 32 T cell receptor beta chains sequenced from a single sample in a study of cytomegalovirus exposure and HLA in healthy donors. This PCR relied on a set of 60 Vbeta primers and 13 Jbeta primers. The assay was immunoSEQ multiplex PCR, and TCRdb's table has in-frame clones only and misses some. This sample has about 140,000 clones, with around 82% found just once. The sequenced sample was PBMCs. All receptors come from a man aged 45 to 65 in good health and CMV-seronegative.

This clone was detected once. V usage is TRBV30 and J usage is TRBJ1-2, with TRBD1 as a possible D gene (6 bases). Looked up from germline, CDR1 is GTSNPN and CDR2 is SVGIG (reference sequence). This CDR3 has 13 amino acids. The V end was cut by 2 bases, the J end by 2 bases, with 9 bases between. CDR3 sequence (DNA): TGTGCCTGGAGTAGGACAGCCAACTATGGCTACACCTTC. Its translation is CAWSRTANYGYTF.

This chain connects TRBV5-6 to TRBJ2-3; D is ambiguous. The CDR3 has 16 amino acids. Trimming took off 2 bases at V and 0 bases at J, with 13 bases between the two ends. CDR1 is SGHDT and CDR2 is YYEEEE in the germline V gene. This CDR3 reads CASSFSLTPSTDTQYF. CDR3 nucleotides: TGTGCCAGCAGCTTTAGTTTAACCCCTAGCACAGATACGCAGTATTTT.

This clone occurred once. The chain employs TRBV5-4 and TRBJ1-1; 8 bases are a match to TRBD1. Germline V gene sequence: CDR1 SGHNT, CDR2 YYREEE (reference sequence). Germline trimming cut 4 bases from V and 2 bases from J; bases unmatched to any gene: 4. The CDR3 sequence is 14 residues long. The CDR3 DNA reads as TGTGCCAGCAGCCTAGACAGGGGAAACACTGAAGCTTTCTTT. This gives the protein CASSLDRGNTEAFF.

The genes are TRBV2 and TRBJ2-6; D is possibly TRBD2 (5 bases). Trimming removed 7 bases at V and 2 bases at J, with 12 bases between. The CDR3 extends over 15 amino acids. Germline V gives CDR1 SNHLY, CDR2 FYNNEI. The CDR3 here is CASTSSGTGANVLTF. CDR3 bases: TGTGCCAGCACTAGCAGTGGTACTGGGGCCAACGTCCTGACTTTC.

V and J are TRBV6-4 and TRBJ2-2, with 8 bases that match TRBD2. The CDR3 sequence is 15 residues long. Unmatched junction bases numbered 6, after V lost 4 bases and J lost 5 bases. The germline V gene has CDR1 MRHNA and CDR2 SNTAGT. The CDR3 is CASSVDSGVTGELFF. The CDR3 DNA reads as TGTGCCAGCAGTGTTGATAGCGGGGTGACCGGGGAGCTGTTTTTT.

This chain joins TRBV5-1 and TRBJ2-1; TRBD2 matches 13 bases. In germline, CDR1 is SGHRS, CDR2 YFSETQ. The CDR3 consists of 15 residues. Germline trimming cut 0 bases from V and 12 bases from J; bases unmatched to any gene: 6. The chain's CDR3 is CASSLGTSGGLSQFF. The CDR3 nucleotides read TGCGCCAGCAGCTTGGGGACTAGCGGGGGCCTATCGCAGTTCTTC. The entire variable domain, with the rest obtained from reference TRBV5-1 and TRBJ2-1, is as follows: KAGVTQTPRYLIKTRGQQVTLSCSPISGHRSVSWYQQTPGQGLQFLFEYFSETQRNKGNFPGRFSGRQFSNSRSEMNVSTLELGDSALYLCASSLGTSGGLSQFFGPGTRLTVL.

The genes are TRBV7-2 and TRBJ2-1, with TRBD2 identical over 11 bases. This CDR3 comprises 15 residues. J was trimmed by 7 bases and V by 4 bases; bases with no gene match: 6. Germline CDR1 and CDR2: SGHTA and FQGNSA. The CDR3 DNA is TGTGCCAGCAGCTCACTAGCGGGGGCAAGGAATGAGCAGTTCTTC. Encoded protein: CASSSLAGARNEQFF.

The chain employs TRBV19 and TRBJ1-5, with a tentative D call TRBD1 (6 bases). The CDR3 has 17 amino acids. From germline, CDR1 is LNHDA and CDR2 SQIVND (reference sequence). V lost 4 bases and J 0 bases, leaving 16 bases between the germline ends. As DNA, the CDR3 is TGTGCCAGTAGTACCGACATGAGGGGGTATAGCAATCAGCCCCAGCATTTT. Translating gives CASSTDMRGYSNQPQHF.

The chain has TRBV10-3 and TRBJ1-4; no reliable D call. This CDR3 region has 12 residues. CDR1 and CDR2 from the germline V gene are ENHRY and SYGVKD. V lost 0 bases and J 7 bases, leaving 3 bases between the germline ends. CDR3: CAISESSEKLFF. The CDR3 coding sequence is TGTGCCATCAGTGAGTCGAGTGAAAAACTGTTTTTT.

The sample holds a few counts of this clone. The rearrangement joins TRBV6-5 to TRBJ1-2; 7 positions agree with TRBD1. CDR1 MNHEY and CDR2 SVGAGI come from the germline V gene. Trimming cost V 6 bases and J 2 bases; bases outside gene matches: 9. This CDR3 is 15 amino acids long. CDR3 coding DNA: TGTGCCAGCAGCCCGAGGAGGGACAGAAACTATGGCTACACCTTC. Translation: CASSPRRDRNYGYTF.

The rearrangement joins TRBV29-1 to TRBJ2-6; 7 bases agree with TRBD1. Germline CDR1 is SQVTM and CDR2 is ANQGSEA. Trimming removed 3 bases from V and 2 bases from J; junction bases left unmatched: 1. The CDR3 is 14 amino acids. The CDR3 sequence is CSVDQGAGANVLTF. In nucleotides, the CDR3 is TGCAGCGTTGACCAGGGGGCTGGGGCCAACGTCCTGACTTTC.

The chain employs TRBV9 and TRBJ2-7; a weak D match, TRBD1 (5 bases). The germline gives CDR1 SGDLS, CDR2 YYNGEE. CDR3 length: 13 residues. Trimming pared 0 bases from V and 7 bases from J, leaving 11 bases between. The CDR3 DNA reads TGTGCCAGCAGCGTAGAAGGGGAAAATGAGCAGTACTTC. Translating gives CASSVEGENEQYF.

The CDR3 sequence: CASSGQFNEKLFF. CDR3 DNA: TGTGCCAGCAGTGGACAGTTTAATGAAAAACTGTTTTTT. This chain links TRBV25-1 with TRBJ1-4; possible D gene TRBD1, 5 bases. V was pared by 4 bases and J by 4 bases, with 7 bases between. Germline assignment: CDR1 MGHDK and CDR2 SYGVNS. The CDR3 sequence is 13 residues long.

The chain's CDR3 is CARSLDYGTSYGYTF. The CDR3 nucleotides read TGTGCCAGAAGCTTGGATTACGGGACATCCTATGGCTACACCTTC. This chain joins TRBV5-3 and TRBJ1-2; maybe TRBD1 (6 bases). TRBV5-3 is labeled an ORF, and its function is uncertain. The V end lost 0 bases, the J end lost 4 bases, and 13 bases lay between the germline ends. The length of the CDR3 is 15 residues.

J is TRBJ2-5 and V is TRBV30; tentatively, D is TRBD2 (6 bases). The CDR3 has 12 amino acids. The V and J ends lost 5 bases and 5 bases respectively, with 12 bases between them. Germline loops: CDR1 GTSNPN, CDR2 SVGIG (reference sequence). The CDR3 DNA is TGTGCCTGGCATGACAGCGGGGAGACCCAGTACTTC. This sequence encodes CAWHDSGETQYF.

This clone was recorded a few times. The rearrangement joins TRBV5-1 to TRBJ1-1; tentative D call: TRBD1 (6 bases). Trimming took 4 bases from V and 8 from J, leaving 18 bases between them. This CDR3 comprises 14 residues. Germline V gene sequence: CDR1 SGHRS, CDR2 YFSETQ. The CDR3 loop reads CASSPDRSKTEAFF. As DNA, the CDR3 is TGCGCCAGCAGCCCGGACAGAAGTAAGACGGAAGCTTTCTTT. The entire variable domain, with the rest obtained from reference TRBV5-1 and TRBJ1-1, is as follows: KAGVTQTPRYLIKTRGQQVTLSCSPISGHRSVSWYQQTPGQGLQFLFEYFSETQRNKGNFPGRFSGRQFSNSRSEMNVSTLELGDSALYLCASSPDRSKTEAFFGQGTRLTVV.

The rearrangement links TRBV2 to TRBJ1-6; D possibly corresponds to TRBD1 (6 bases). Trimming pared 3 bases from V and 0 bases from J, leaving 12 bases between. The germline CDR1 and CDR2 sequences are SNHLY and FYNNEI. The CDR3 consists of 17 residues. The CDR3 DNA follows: TGTGCCAGCAGTGACCCCCTGACAGGCTCCTATAATTCACCCCTCCACTTT. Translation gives CASSDPLTGSYNSPLHF. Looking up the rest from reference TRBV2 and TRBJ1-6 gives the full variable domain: EPEVTQTPSHQVTQMGQEVILRCVPISNHLYFYWYRQILGQKVEFLVSFYNNEISEKSEIFDDQFSVERPDGSNFTLKIRSTKLEDSAMYFCASSDPLTGSYNSPLHFGNGTRLTVT.

The CDR3 DNA reads as TGCGCCAGCAGCTTTTCTGAGAATCAGCCCCAGCATTTT. Amino acids: CASSFSENQPQHF. The chain couples TRBV5-1 to TRBJ1-5; no clear D. Germline V gene sequence: CDR1 SGHRS, CDR2 YFSETQ. With 2 bases removed from V and 4 bases from J, the gap between germline ends came to 7 bases. The CDR3 consists of 13 residues.

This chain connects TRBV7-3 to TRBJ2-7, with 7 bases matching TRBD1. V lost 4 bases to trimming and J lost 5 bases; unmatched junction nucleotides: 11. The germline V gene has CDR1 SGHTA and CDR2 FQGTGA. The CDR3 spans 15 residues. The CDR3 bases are TGTGCCAGCAGCTCCCGGACAGGCGGAGGCCACGAGCAGTACTTC. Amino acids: CASSSRTGGGHEQYF.

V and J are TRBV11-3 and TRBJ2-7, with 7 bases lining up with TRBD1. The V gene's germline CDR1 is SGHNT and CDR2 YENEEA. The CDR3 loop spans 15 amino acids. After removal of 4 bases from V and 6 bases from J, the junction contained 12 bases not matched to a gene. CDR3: CASSSLNTGATEQYF. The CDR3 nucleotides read TGTGCCAGCAGCTCCCTCAATACAGGGGCAACCGAGCAGTACTTC.

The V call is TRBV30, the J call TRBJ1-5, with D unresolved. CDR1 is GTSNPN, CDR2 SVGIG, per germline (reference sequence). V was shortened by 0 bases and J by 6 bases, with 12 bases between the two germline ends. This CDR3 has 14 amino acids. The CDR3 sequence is CAWSVKLGFQPQHF. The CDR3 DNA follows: TGTGCCTGGAGTGTAAAACTAGGGTTTCAGCCCCAGCATTTT.

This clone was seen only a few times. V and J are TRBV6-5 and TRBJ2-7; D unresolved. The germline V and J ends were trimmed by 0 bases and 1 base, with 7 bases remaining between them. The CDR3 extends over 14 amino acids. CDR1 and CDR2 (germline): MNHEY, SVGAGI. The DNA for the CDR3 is TGTGCCAGCAGTTACTCGTTCGGTTCCTACGAGCAGTACTTC. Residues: CASSYSFGSYEQYF.

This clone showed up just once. The CDR3 sequence is CASSRDNYEQYF. Written as DNA, the CDR3 is TGTGCCAGCAGCCGGGACAACTACGAGCAGTACTTC. This chain links TRBV7-9 with TRBJ2-7, with D perhaps TRBD1 (6 bases). The CDR3 has 12 residues. CDR1 SEHNR and CDR2 FQNEAQ come from the germline V gene (reference sequence). V was trimmed by 5 bases and J by 3 bases, leaving 8 bases between them.

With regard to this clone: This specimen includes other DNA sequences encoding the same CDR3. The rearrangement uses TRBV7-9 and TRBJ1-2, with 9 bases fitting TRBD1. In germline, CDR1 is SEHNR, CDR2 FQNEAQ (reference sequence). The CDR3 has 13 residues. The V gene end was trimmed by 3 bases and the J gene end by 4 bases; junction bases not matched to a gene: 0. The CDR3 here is CASSLGQGYGYTF. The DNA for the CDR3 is TGTGCCAGCAGCTTGGGACAGGGCTATGGCTACACCTTC.

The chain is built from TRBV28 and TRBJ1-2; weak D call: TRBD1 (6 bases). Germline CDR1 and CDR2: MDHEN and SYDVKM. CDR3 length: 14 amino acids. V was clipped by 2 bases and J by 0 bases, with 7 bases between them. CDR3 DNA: TGTGCCAGCAGTTTAAGGGGGACTAACTATGGCTACACCTTC. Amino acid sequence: CASSLRGTNYGYTF.

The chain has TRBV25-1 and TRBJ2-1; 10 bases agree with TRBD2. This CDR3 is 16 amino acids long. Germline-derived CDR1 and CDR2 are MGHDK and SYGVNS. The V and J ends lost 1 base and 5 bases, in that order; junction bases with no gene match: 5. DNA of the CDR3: TGTGCCAGCAGTGAATGGGGAGCGGGAGGGGACAATGAGCAGTTCTTC. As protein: CASSEWGAGGDNEQFF.

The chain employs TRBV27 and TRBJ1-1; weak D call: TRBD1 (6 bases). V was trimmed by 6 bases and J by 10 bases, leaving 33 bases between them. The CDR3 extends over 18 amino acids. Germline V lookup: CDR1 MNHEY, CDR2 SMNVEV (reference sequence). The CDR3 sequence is CASRGLGTLSYDLLGAFF. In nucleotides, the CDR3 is TGTGCCAGCAGGGGTCTGGGGACACTTTCCTACGACTTATTGGGAGCTTTCTTT.

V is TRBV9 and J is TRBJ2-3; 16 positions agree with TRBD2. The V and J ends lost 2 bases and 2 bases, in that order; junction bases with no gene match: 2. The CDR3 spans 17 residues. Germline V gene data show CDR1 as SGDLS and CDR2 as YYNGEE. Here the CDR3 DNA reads TGTGCCAGCAGCGTGGGACTAGCGGGAGGGTTCACAGATACGCAGTATTTT. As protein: CASSVGLAGGFTDTQYF.

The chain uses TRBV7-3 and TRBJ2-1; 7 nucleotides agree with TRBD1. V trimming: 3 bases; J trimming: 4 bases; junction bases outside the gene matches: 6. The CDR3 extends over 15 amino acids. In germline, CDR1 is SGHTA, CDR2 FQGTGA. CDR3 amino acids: CASSFDRASYNEQFF. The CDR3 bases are TGTGCCAGCAGCTTCGACAGGGCCTCGTACAATGAGCAGTTCTTC. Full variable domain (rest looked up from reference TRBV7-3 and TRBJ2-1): GAGVSQTPSNKVTEKGKYVELRCDPISGHTALYWYRQSLGQGPEFLIYFQGTGAADDSGLPNDRFFAVRPEGSVSTLKIQRTERGDSAVYLCASSFDRASYNEQFFGPGTRLTVL.

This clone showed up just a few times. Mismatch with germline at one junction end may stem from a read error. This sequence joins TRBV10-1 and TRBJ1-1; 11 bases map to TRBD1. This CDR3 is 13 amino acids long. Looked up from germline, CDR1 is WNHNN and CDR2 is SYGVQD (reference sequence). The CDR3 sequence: CAGRDRGATEALF. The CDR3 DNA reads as TGCGCCGGCCGGGACAGGGGGGCCACTGAAGCTCTCTTT.

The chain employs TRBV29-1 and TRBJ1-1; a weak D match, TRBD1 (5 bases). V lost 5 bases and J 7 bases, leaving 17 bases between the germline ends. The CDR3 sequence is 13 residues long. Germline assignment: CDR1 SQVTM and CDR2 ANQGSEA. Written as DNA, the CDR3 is TGCAGCGTTCCTCGCATGGGGCAGGTTGAAGCTTTCTTT. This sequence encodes CSVPRMGQVEAFF.

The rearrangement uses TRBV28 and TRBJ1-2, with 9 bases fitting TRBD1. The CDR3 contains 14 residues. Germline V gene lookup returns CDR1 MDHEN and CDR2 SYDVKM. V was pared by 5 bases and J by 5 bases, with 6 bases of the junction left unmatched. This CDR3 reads CASSTGGAGYGYTF. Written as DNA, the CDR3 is TGTGCCAGCAGTACAGGGGGCGCAGGGTATGGCTACACCTTC.